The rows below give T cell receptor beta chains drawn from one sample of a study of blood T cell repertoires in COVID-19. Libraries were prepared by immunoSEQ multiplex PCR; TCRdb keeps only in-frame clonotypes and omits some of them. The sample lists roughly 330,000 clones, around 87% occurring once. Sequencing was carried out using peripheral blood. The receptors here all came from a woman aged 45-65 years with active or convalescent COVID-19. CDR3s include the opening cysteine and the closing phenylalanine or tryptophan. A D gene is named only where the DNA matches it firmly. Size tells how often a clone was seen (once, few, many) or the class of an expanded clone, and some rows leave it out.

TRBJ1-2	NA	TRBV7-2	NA	CASSHGGASYGYTF	TGTGCCAGCAGCCACGGCGGAGCTTCCTATGGCTACACCTTC
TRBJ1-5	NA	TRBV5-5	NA	CASSLVQPGQPQHF	TGTGCCAGCAGCTTGGTGCAGCCCGGGCAGCCCCAGCATTTT
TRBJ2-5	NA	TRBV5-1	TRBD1	CASSSGDRGGETQYF	TGCGCCAGCAGCTCAGGGGACAGGGGTGGTGAGACCCAGTACTTC
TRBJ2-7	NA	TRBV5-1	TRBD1	CASSLGQGHYEQYF	TGCGCCAGCAGCTTAGGACAGGGGCACTACGAGCAGTACTTC
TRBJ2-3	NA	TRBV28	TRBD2	CASTRGTSGDYTDTQYF	TGTGCCAGCACGCGGGGGACTAGCGGAGATTACACAGATACGCAGTATTTT
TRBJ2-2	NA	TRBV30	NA	CAWIGAGGTGTSGELFF	TGTGCCTGGATTGGCGCCGGAGGGACGGGAACGAGCGGGGAGCTGTTTTTT
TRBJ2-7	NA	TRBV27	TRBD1	CASSPLLGTGVYEQYF	TGTGCCAGCAGTCCACTACTAGGGACAGGGGTCTACGAGCAGTACTTC
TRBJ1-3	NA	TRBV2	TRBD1	CASSETGNSGNTIYF	TGTGCCAGCAGCGAGACAGGGAACTCTGGAAACACCATATATTTT
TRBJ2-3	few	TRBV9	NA	CASSPEGGGRDTQYF	TGTGCCAGCAGCCCGGAGGGGGGGGGTAGGGATACGCAGTATTTT
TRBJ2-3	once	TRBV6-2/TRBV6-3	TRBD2	CASSSLRGAPPTDTQYF	TGTGCCAGCAGTTCACTGCGGGGGGCACCGCCCACAGATACGCAGTATTTT
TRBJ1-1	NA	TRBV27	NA	CASSLTGNTEAFF	TGTGCCAGCAGTTTAACGGGGAACACTGAAGCTTTCTTT
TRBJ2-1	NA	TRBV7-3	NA	CASSPRGSSYNEQFF	TGTGCCAGCAGCCCGCGGGGAAGTAGCTACAATGAGCAGTTCTTC
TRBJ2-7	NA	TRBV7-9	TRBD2	CASSTGAGGPSNEQYF	TGTGCCAGCAGCACGGGTGCGGGAGGGCCCTCAAACGAGCAGTACTTC
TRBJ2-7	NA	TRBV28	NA	CASSLYRLIRGGYEQYF	TGTGCCAGCAGTTTATATCGACTTATCCGAGGGGGCTACGAGCAGTACTTC
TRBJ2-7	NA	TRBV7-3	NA	CASSLGGGMPSYEQYF	TGTGCCAGCAGCTTAGGAGGTGGTATGCCTTCCTACGAGCAGTACTTC
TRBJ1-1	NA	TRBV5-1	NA	CASSPGGLEGTEAFF	TGCGCCAGCAGCCCCGGAGGCCTCGAAGGCACTGAAGCTTTCTTT
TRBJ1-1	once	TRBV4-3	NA	CASSRSGGTEAFF	TGCGCCAGCAGCCGCTCAGGTGGCACTGAAGCTTTCTTT
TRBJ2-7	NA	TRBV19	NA	CASTKAGSYEQYF	TGTGCCAGTACGAAGGCAGGGTCCTACGAGCAGTACTTC
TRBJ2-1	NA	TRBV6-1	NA	CASSEGTVSYNEQFF	TGTGCCAGCAGTGAAGGTACGGTCTCCTACAATGAGCAGTTCTTC
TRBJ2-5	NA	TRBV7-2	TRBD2	CASSRLAGAMYQETQYF	TGTGCCAGCAGCAGACTAGCGGGAGCGATGTACCAAGAGACCCAGTACTTC
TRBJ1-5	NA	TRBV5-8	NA	CASSLQGGQPQHF	TGTGCCAGCAGTTTACAGGGAGGGCAGCCCCAGCATTTT
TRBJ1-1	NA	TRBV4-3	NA	CASSQDLQMNTEAFF	TGCGCCAGCAGCCAAGATTTACAGATGAACACTGAAGCTTTCTTT
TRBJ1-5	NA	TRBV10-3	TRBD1	CAISGQGQTQPQHF	TGTGCCATCAGCGGACAGGGGCAGACTCAGCCCCAGCATTTT
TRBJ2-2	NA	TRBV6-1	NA	CASSDPLSGPRRRELFF	TGTGCCAGCAGTGACCCTCTTAGCGGCCCTCGAAGGAGGGAGCTGTTTTTT
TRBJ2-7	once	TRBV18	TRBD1	CASSLRQGPYEQYF	TGTGCCAGCTCGCTTAGACAGGGTCCCTACGAGCAGTACTTC
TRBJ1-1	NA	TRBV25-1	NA	CASSEGQTKNTEAFF	TGTGCCAGCAGTGAAGGGCAGACCAAGAACACTGAAGCTTTCTTT
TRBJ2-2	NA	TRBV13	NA	CASSLHGSGENGELFF	TGTGCCAGCAGCTTACATGGGTCGGGGGAGAACGGGGAGCTGTTTTTT
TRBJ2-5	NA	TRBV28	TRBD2	CASSPGLAYQETQYF	TGTGCCAGCAGTCCGGGACTAGCATACCAAGAGACCCAGTACTTC
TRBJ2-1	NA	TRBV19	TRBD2	CASTPGLPNNEQFF	TGTGCCAGTACACCGGGACTACCTAACAATGAGCAGTTCTTC
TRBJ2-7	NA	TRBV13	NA	CASSLGDNEQYF	TGTGCCAGCAGCTTAGGAGACAACGAGCAGTACTTC
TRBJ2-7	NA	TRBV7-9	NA	CASSLDSGAYEQYF	TGTGCCAGCAGCTTGGACTCCGGCGCCTACGAGCAGTACTTC
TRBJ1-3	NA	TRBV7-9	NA	CGAGNTIYF	TGCGGTGCAGGAAACACCATATATTTT
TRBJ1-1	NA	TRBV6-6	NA	CASSYSTAEAFF	TGTGCCAGCAGTTACTCGACAGCTGAAGCTTTCTTT
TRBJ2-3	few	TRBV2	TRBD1	CASSPGDRAPDTQYF	TGTGCCAGCAGTCCAGGGGACAGGGCCCCAGATACGCAGTATTTT
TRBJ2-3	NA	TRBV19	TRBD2	CASRERGGRDTQYF	TGTGCCAGTAGAGAGCGGGGGGGCCGGGATACGCAGTATTTT
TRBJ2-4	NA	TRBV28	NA	CASSLSHKNIQYF	TGTGCCAGCAGTTTATCCCACAAAAACATTCAGTACTTC
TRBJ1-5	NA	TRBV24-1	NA	CATSDPGARYYSNQPQHF	TGTGCCACCAGTGATCCGGGAGCCAGATATTATAGCAATCAGCCCCAGCATTTT
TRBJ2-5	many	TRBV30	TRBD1	CAWSGGQGKYQETQYF	TGTGCCTGGAGTGGAGGACAGGGGAAATATCAAGAGACCCAGTACTTC
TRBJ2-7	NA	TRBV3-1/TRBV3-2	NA	CASSQEYRAYEQYF	TGTGCCAGCAGCCAAGAGTACAGGGCCTACGAGCAGTACTTC
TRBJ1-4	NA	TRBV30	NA	CAWRIRGTSEKLFF	TGTGCCTGGAGGATTAGGGGGACCTCAGAAAAACTGTTTTTT
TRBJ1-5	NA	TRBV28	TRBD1	CASSLGQGVQPQHF	TGTGCCAGCAGTTTAGGACAGGGTGTCCAGCCCCAGCATTTT
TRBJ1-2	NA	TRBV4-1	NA	CASSQEFTVPNYGYTF	TGCGCCAGCAGCCAAGAATTTACAGTCCCTAACTATGGCTACACCTTC
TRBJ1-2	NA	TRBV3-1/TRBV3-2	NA	CASSQDSGRGGYTF	TGTGCCAGCAGCCAAGATTCGGGAAGGGGGGGCTACACCTTC
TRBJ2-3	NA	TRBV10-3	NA	CAISRGDTQYF	TGTGCCATCAGCCGCGGAGATACGCAGTATTTT
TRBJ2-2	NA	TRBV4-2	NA	CASGGAGANTGELFF	TGTGCCAGCGGTGGAGCGGGTGCGAACACCGGGGAGCTGTTTTTT
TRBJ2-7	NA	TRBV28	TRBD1	CASRRTGGGYEQYF	TGTGCCAGCAGACGGACAGGGGGTGGCTACGAGCAGTACTTC
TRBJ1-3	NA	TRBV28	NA	CASRSSGNTIYF	TGTGCCAGCAGGAGCTCTGGAAACACCATATATTTT
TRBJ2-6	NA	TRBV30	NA	CAWLAGANVLTF	TGTGCCTGGTTAGCTGGGGCCAACGTCCTGACTTTC
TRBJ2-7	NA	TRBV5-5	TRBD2	CASSWGSVSGSSYEQYF	TGTGCCAGCAGCTGGGGTTCAGTTAGCGGGAGCTCCTACGAGCAGTACTTC
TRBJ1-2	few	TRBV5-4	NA	CASSPIEGYGYTF	TGTGCCAGCAGCCCTATCGAGGGATATGGCTACACCTTC
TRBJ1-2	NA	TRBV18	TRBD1	CASSPSPDRPSGYTF	TGTGCCAGCTCACCATCCCCGGACAGGCCGAGTGGCTACACCTTC
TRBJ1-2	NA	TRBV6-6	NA	CASSGEAGYGYTF	TGTGCCAGCAGTGGGGAGGCAGGGTATGGCTACACCTTC
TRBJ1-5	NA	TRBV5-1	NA	CASSHTWGRVQPQHF	TGCGCCAGCAGCCATACGTGGGGGCGGGTTCAGCCCCAGCATTTT
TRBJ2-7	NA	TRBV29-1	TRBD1	CSVSLDRGDEQYF	TGCAGCGTGTCCTTGGACAGGGGGGACGAGCAGTACTTC